The 20 T cell receptor beta chains below come from one sample, sequenced in a study of CXCR3-negative and CXCR3-positive naive CD8 T cells. Study results and caveats: For CXCR3-positive naive cells, TRB CDR3s were more hydrophobic than those of CXCR3-negative naive cells.

These TCRs' antigens remain unknown. The libraries of TRB cDNA were prepared using 5' RACE with UMI labels. TCRdb reworked the 5' RACE reads into one entry per CDR3 protein, no DNA. This repertoire includes around 110,000 distinct CDR3 sequences. The sample comprised naive CXCR3+ CD8+ T cells from blood. Subset defined: CD45RO-CCR7+CD27+CD95- naive CD8+ T cells expressing CXCR3 (TNR3+). These TCRs come from a human donor in good health. Some clones in this sample may be carry-over from other donors' samples.

V is TRBV27 and J is TRBJ1-1; TCRdb proposes TRBD1, but this gene call is untestable without DNA. The CDR3 covers 14 residues. The germline CDR1 and CDR2 sequences are MNHEY and SMNVEV (reference sequence). The CDR3 spells CASSIGGPGTEAFF.

J is TRBJ2-3 and V is TRBV6-5. The CDR3 sequence is 16 residues long. Germline CDR1 and CDR2: MNHEY and SVGAGI. CDR3 protein: CASSYLTSLNTDTQYF.

The J gene is TRBJ2-3, the V gene TRBV7-9; the D gene TCRdb calls, TRBD1, cannot be checked with no DNA. This CDR3 has 14 residues. In germline, CDR1 is SEHNR, CDR2 FQNEAQ (reference sequence). The CDR3 loop reads CASSPGSGTDTQYF.

The gene calls are TRBV28 and TRBJ1-1. Germline V gene sequence: CDR1 MDHEN, CDR2 SYDVKM. This CDR3 is built from 13 residues. CDR3 loop: CASSLWQNTEAFF.

This rearrangement joins TRBV11-3 to TRBJ1-2; no DNA is available, so the TRBD1 call from TCRdb remains unchecked. The CDR3 is 14 residues long. Germline values: CDR1 SGHNT, CDR2 YENEEA. The chain's CDR3 is CASTRDGSNYGYTF.

This chain links TRBV29-1 with TRBJ2-1; TCRdb outputs TRBD1, but without DNA this stays unchecked. This CDR3 comprises 15 residues. Germline V CDR1 and CDR2: SQVTM, ANQGSEA. The CDR3 protein is CSVEEDRELGGEQFF.

V usage is TRBV28 and J usage is TRBJ2-5; as DNA is missing, the TRBD1 call by TCRdb cannot be tested. From germline, CDR1 is MDHEN and CDR2 SYDVKM. CDR3 length: 17 amino acids. The CDR3 loop is CASSFATGRLPQETQYF.

The chain recombines TRBV6-4 with TRBJ2-2; TCRdb calls TRBD1, which cannot be checked without DNA. Germline CDR1 reads MRHNA; CDR2 reads SNTAGT. CDR3 length: 16 residues. CDR3 sequence: CASTPEAGGNTGELFF.

The rearrangement links TRBV4-1 to TRBJ1-2. The CDR3 sequence is 12 residues long. Germline lookup yields CDR1 MGHRA and CDR2 YSYEKL. The CDR3 sequence is CASSQGTGDYTF.

V and J are TRBV6-5 and TRBJ2-2; TCRdb's D call of TRBD1 is untestable without DNA. Germline loops: CDR1 MNHEY, CDR2 SVGAGI. The CDR3 has 14 amino acids. CDR3 sequence reads: CASSYGGNTGELFF.

J is TRBJ1-3 and V is TRBV29-1. Germline-derived CDR1 and CDR2 are SQVTM and ANQGSEA. CDR3 length: 15 residues. This CDR3 is CSVEGGGKIGNTIYF.

The chain combines TRBV28 with TRBJ1-1; as DNA is missing, the TRBD1 call by TCRdb cannot be tested. This CDR3 spans 13 amino acids. CDR1 is MDHEN, CDR2 SYDVKM, per germline. This CDR3 reads CATRSYRQGSAFF. Based on the CDR3 plus reference TRBV28 and TRBJ1-1, the full variable domain is DVKVTQSSRYLVKRTGEKVFLECVQDMDHENMFWYRQDPGLGLRLIYFSYDVKMKEKGDIPEGYSVSREKKERFSLILESASTNQTSMYLCATRSYRQGSAFFGQGTRLTVV.

The chain employs TRBV29-1 and TRBJ2-7; as DNA is missing, the TRBD1 call by TCRdb cannot be tested. Germline V gene lookup returns CDR1 SQVTM and CDR2 ANQGSEA. This CDR3 region has 12 residues. The CDR3 here is CSVRGLRYEQYF.

V usage is TRBV14 and J usage is TRBJ1-5. CDR1 and CDR2 from the germline V gene are SGHDN and FVKESK. This CDR3 has 12 amino acids. CDR3 region: CAGSQGSQPQHF.

The V and J genes are TRBV29-1 and TRBJ2-7; the D call of TRBD1 rests on TCRdb alone, since no DNA is present to check it. CDR3 length: 13 amino acids. Per germline, CDR1 SQVTM and CDR2 ANQGSEA. The chain's CDR3 is CSATGTGAYEQYF.

The CDR3 protein is CASSATGTYYNEQFF. The genes are TRBV13 and TRBJ2-1. The CDR3 totals 15 residues. Germline V CDR1 and CDR2: PRHDT, FYEKMQ (reference sequence). Supplemented by reference TRBV13 and TRBJ2-1, the full variable domain reads AAGVIQSPRHLIKEKRETATLKCYPIPRHDTVYWYQQGPGQDPQFLISFYEKMQSDKGSIPDRFSAQQFSDYHSELNMSSLELGDSALYFCASSATGTYYNEQFFGPGTRLTVL.

J is TRBJ1-1 and V is TRBV7-9; the D call from TCRdb, TRBD1, cannot be confirmed without DNA. CDR3 length equals 16 residues. CDR1 is SEHNR, CDR2 FQNEAQ, per germline (reference sequence). CDR3 amino acids: CASTEGATSMNTEAFF.

The rearrangement links TRBV5-4 to TRBJ1-2. The CDR3 spans 16 residues. Germline CDR1 reads SGHNT; CDR2 reads YYREEE (reference sequence). CDR3 loop: CASSPFRGFSVDGYTF. Filled out from reference TRBV5-4 and TRBJ1-2, the complete variable domain reads ETGVTQSPTHLIKTRGQQVTLRCSSQSGHNTVSWYQQALGQGPQFIFQYYREEENGRGNFPPRFSGLQFPNYSSELNVNALELDDSALYLCASSPFRGFSVDGYTFGSGTRLTVV.

This chain connects TRBV6-5 to TRBJ2-1; TCRdb calls TRBD2, which cannot be checked without DNA. Germline values: CDR1 MNHEY, CDR2 SVGAGI. This CDR3 contains 14 residues. CDR3 loop: CASSTGTSLNEQFF.

The gene calls are TRBV3-1 and TRBJ2-5; TCRdb selects TRBD2, and the lack of DNA leaves this call unchecked. The CDR3 contains 14 residues. Germline V gene sequence: CDR1 LGHDT, CDR2 YNNKEL (reference sequence). The CDR3 sequence: CASSQGTQRETQYF.